Only a few counts were recorded for the clone carrying this T cell receptor beta chain. This sample is drawn from a study of blood T cell repertoires in COVID-19. The repertoire was sequenced with immunoSEQ multiplex PCR; TCRdb's copy has only in-frame clones and lacks some. The sample records about 370,000 clones, 85% to 90% being singletons. The CDR3 loop spans 14 amino acids. In germline, CDR1 is LNHDA, CDR2 SQIVND (reference sequence). The junction had 5 bases not matched to a gene; V was cut back by 4 bases and J by 2 bases. Cohort placement rested on clinical history that participants reported themselves.

This chain connects TRBV19 to TRBJ2-7; 7 nucleotides align to TRBD2. The sample taken for sequencing was PBMCs or T cells enriched from blood (not recorded which). This clonotype was sampled from a man aged 18 to 29 who had recovered from COVID-19. The CDR3 DNA follows: TGTGCCAGTAGTAGAGAGCGGGGAGCCTACGAGCAGTACTTC. Translation gives CASSRERGAYEQYF.